These 30 T cell receptor beta chains share one sample of origin, sequenced in a study of blood T cells in healthy people across ages. A sample-barcoded 5' primer and a J-beta primer mix were used in a second PCR of about 6 to 11 cycles. TCRdb re-called the 5' RACE reads through MiXCR, storing one row per CDR3 protein. The sample has some 760,000 distinct CDR3 sequences, about 25% seen once. A further study also used this sample, focusing on T cells of mothers and their children.

Sequencing used blood. Every receptor here comes from a boy aged 5-17 years in good health.

A remark on this clonotype: An end of the junction does not agree with germline; a read error may underlie this. The V call is TRBV27, the J call TRBJ1-1, with D perhaps matching TRBD1 (6 bases). The CDR3 loop spans 14 amino acids. The germline gives CDR1 MNHEY, CDR2 SMNVEV (reference sequence). CDR3 bases: TGTGCCAGCAGTTTCGGGACACCGAACACTGGAGCTTTCTTT. It translates to CASSFGTPNTGAFF.

The gene calls are TRBV6-2 or TRBV6-3 and TRBJ2-4; D call uncertain. This CDR3 contains 12 residues. Deletions cut 3 bases from V and 9 bases from J, with 9 bases between. Germline V gene lookup returns CDR1 MNHEY and CDR2 SVGEGT. CDR3 in amino acids: CASSYGGPIQYF. Here the CDR3 DNA reads TGTGCCAGCAGTTATGGTGGACCCATTCAGTACTTC.

This clonotype was counted many times. The J gene is TRBJ1-1, the V gene TRBV2; a weak D match, TRBD1 (6 bases). The CDR3 loop spans 13 amino acids. CDR1 SNHLY and CDR2 FYNNEI come from the germline V gene. The V gene lost 5 bases and the J gene lost 1 base, with 8 bases spanning the gap. The CDR3 DNA reads as TGTGCCAGCAGTCAGGGGACGAACACTGAAGCTTTCTTT. Residues: CASSQGTNTEAFF.

In this sample, this clonotype turned up a few times. J is TRBJ2-3 and V is TRBV7-8, with D perhaps TRBD1 (5 bases). The length of the CDR3 is 16 residues. The V and J ends lost 1 base and 2 bases respectively, with 13 bases between them. Germline V CDR1 and CDR2: SGHVS, FQNEAQ. CDR3 coding DNA: TGTGCCAGCAGCTTAGAACAGGATTGGAACACAGATACGCAGTATTTT. Its protein product is CASSLEQDWNTDTQYF.

As DNA, the CDR3 is TGCAGTGCTAGAGACAAGCGGGAGGGCTACGAGCAGTACTTC. It yields the protein CSARDKREGYEQYF. The J gene is TRBJ2-7, the V gene TRBV20-1; 10 bases fit TRBD2. CDR3 length equals 14 residues. J gave up 3 bases and V 0 bases, and 2 bases lay outside the gene matches. The germline V gene encodes CDR1 DFQATT and CDR2 SNEGSKA (reference sequence).

The CDR3 reads CASSEAGTSGRRGSYEQYF. DNA for the CDR3: TGTGCCAGCAGTGAAGCCGGGACTAGCGGGAGGAGGGGGTCCTACGAGCAGTACTTC. The chain uses TRBV6-1 and TRBJ2-7, with 15 bases that match TRBD2. Germline loops: CDR1 MNHNS, CDR2 SASEGT. The CDR3 contains 19 residues. Germline trimming cut 0 bases from V and 1 base from J; bases unmatched to any gene: 7.

This clonotype was counted a few times. CDR3 protein: CASSLLGRGNEQYF. The DNA of the CDR3 is TGTGCCAGCAGTTTGCTGGGCAGGGGAAACGAGCAGTACTTC. The chain recombines TRBV28 with TRBJ2-7, with D perhaps matching TRBD1 (6 bases). Trimming removed 3 bases from V and 5 bases from J, with 14 bases in between. The CDR3 spans 14 residues. CDR1 and CDR2 (germline): MDHEN, SYDVKM.

The genes are TRBV3-1 and TRBJ2-1; 8 bases line up with TRBD2. Germline CDR1 LGHDT, CDR2 YNNKEL (reference sequence). V lost 0 bases, J lost 8 bases, and 9 bases stayed unmatched. This CDR3 has 16 residues. CDR3 protein: CASSQERAGVQDEQFF. In DNA form, the CDR3 reads TGTGCCAGCAGCCAAGAACGAGCGGGAGTTCAGGATGAGCAGTTCTTC.

This clonotype was counted at least ten times. This chain connects TRBV5-1 to TRBJ2-5; D possibly uses TRBD1 or TRBD2 (5 bases each). With 7 bases removed from V and 1 base from J, the gap between germline ends came to 14 bases. The germline CDR1 and CDR2 sequences are SGHRS and YFSETQ. This CDR3 has 14 amino acids. As DNA, the CDR3 is TGCGCCAGCTCTACCGGGACGCTCCAAGAGACCCAGTACTTC. This translates into CASSTGTLQETQYF.

This chain links TRBV28 with TRBJ2-5, with D possibly being TRBD1 or TRBD2 (5 bases each). TRBJ2-7 matches the DNA end more closely, so the J call is doubtful. Germline assignment: CDR1 MDHEN and CDR2 SYDVKM. The CDR3 sequence is 14 residues long. CDR3 nucleotide sequence: TGTGCCAGCGAGGGACGGAAAACTTCCTACGAGCAGTACTTC. It specifies CASEGRKTSYEQYF.

This clonotype has just a few counts. V gene TRBV6-6 combines with J gene TRBJ1-2; 7 bases are shared with TRBD1. The CDR3 sequence is 15 residues long. Germline-derived CDR1 and CDR2 are MNHNY and SVGAGI (reference sequence). The ends lost 4 bases at V and 7 bases at J; junction bases unmatched: 12. The CDR3 DNA reads as TGTGCCAGCAGTTTCCCGGCGGAGGGGGCAGGTGGCTACACCTTC. This encodes CASSFPAEGAGGYTF.

The chain recombines TRBV7-9 with TRBJ1-4; the match to TRBD1 covers 7 bases. Germline V lookup: CDR1 SEHNR, CDR2 FQNEAQ (reference sequence). CDR3 length: 15 residues. The junction had 7 bases not matched to a gene; V was cut back by 2 bases and J by 7 bases. CDR3 region: CASSLSQGTSEKLFF. CDR3 in DNA: TGTGCCAGCAGCTTATCACAGGGGACGAGTGAAAAACTGTTTTTT.

This clonotype was seen only a few times. The chain uses TRBV2 and TRBJ2-5; perhaps TRBD1 as D (5 bases). CDR3 size: 13 residues. The V and J ends lost 6 bases and 5 bases respectively, with 13 bases between them. From germline, CDR1 is SNHLY and CDR2 FYNNEI. The CDR3, as DNA: TGTGCCAGCAGGGTCAACAGGAACGAGACCCAGTACTTC. It translates to CASRVNRNETQYF.

This clonotype was detected a few times. The chain carries TRBV3-1 and TRBJ2-5; a possible D gene is TRBD2 (6 bases). The CDR3 runs 17 residues. Germline CDR1 reads LGHDT; CDR2 reads YNNKEL (reference sequence). Trimming took off 1 base at V and 2 bases at J, with 17 bases between the two ends. The CDR3 region has the DNA TGTGCCAGCAGCCAAGTTAAACTAACAAGCGGGCAAGAGACCCAGTACTTC. Translation gives CASSQVKLTSGQETQYF.

The genes are TRBV5-1 and TRBJ1-2; possibly TRBD1 for D (6 bases). There are 14 residues in the CDR3. Trimming left V 0 bases short and J 7 bases short, with 13 bases between. The germline V gene encodes CDR1 SGHRS and CDR2 YFSETQ. The chain's CDR3 is CASSLAEGDGGYTF. The CDR3 region has the DNA TGCGCCAGCAGCTTGGCCGAGGGGGACGGTGGCTACACCTTC.

The gene calls are TRBV2 and TRBJ2-3; TRBD1 agrees at 7 bases. V trimming: 6 bases; J trimming: 2 bases; junction bases outside the gene matches: 5. CDR3 length: 14 residues. Germline V gene lookup returns CDR1 SNHLY and CDR2 FYNNEI. The CDR3 bases are TGTGCCAGCAGCGGGGACAGCTTCACAGATACGCAGTATTTT. Translating gives CASSGDSFTDTQYF.

As regards this clonotype: The missing conserved phenylalanine or tryptophan at the end of this CDR3 makes a read error likely. The chain links TRBV3-1 to TRBJ2-7, with 8 bases fitting TRBD2. This CDR3 contains 14 residues. J lost 7 bases, V lost 4 bases, and 9 bases had no gene match. Germline V gene data show CDR1 as LGHDT and CDR2 as YNNKEL (reference sequence). CDR3 sequence: CASSPTGLAGEQYS. The CDR3, as DNA: TGTGCCAGCAGCCCAACTGGCCTAGCGGGTGAGCAGTACTCC.

V and J are TRBV5-1 and TRBJ2-7; D unresolved. V was clipped by 0 bases and J by 2 bases, with 12 bases between them. The germline V gene has CDR1 SGHRS and CDR2 YFSETQ. This CDR3 is 15 amino acids long. DNA of the CDR3: TGCGCCAGCAGCTTGGAAGGGCACTACCCCTACGAGCAGTACTTC. It translates to CASSLEGHYPYEQYF.

In its sample, this clonotype was seen a few times. The chain couples TRBV4-2 to TRBJ2-3; D is unresolved. Trimming left V 0 bases short and J 4 bases short, with 14 bases between. CDR3 length equals 16 residues. The germline V gene has CDR1 LGHNA and CDR2 YNFKEQ. For the CDR3, the DNA is TGTGCCAGCAGCCAAGATCACGACGCTTTCCCAGATACGCAGTATTTT. Translating gives CASSQDHDAFPDTQYF.

The gene calls are TRBV4-3 and TRBJ2-2, with TRBD2 identical over 10 bases. This CDR3 is built from 20 residues. With 7 bases clipped from V and 6 bases from J, the junction kept 23 bases outside the gene matches. In germline, CDR1 is LGHNA, CDR2 YSLEER. CDR3 in amino acids: CASNPGAASGGHGVPGELFF. CDR3 DNA sequence: TGCGCCAGCAATCCGGGGGCCGCTAGCGGGGGCCACGGGGTCCCCGGGGAGCTGTTTTTT.

This clonotype was seen a few times. CDR3 sequence: CSAPPSSGSPYEQYF. CDR3 sequence (DNA): TGCAGTGCTCCTCCCTCTAGCGGGAGTCCCTACGAGCAGTACTTC. The gene calls are TRBV20-1 and TRBJ2-7, with 10 bases aligning to TRBD2. The CDR3 runs to 15 residues. Germline CDR1 DFQATT, CDR2 SNEGSKA (reference sequence). The V gene end was trimmed by 5 bases and the J gene end by 2 bases; junction bases not matched to a gene: 9.

This clonotype has just a few counts. The V gene is TRBV3-1, the J gene TRBJ1-5; D ambiguous. The V end lost 4 bases, the J end lost 3 bases, and 13 bases lay between the germline ends. Per germline, CDR1 LGHDT and CDR2 YNNKEL (reference sequence). This CDR3 contains 15 residues. CDR3 sequence (DNA): TGTGCCAGCAGCCCGAGTGGGCAGCTCAATCAGCCCCAGCATTTT. It encodes CASSPSGQLNQPQHF.

This rearrangement joins TRBV11-2 to TRBJ2-5; D uncertain. V gave up 3 bases and J gave up 0 bases, with 11 bases separating them. Germline CDR1 is SGHAT and CDR2 is FQNNGV. The length of the CDR3 is 15 residues. CDR3 sequence reads: CASSFLAEYQETQYF. CDR3 sequence (DNA): TGTGCCAGCAGCTTTCTTGCGGAATACCAAGAGACCCAGTACTTC.

This clonotype appeared a few times. The rearrangement links TRBV12-3 or TRBV12-4 to TRBJ2-5, with a tentative D call TRBD2 (6 bases). V shed 6 bases and J shed 1 base, with 15 bases lying between them. This CDR3 region has 15 residues. Written as DNA, the CDR3 is TGTGCCAGCAGCTTTCCGGCGCGGGGCCAAGAGACCCAGTACTTC. This gives the protein CASSFPARGQETQYF.

This clonotype was found a few times. The J gene is TRBJ2-7, the V gene TRBV4-2; D may match TRBD1 or TRBD2 (5 bases each). Trimming removed 0 bases from V and 6 bases from J, with 12 bases in between. Germline assignment: CDR1 LGHNA and CDR2 YNFKEQ. The CDR3 loop spans 14 amino acids. The CDR3 bases are TGTGCCAGCAGCCAAGATCGGGGCCCTCGCGAGCAGTACTTC. This translates into CASSQDRGPREQYF.

The genes are TRBV7-9 and TRBJ2-7, with D perhaps TRBD1 (6 bases). With 5 bases removed from V and 2 bases from J, the gap between germline ends came to 16 bases. CDR3 length: 15 residues. The V gene's germline CDR1 is SEHNR and CDR2 FQNEAQ (reference sequence). CDR3 nucleotide sequence: TGTGCCAGCAGCGCGATCCGGGACACTACCTACGAGCAGTACTTC. As protein: CASSAIRDTTYEQYF.

The V gene is TRBV27, the J gene TRBJ2-7, with 8 bases aligning to TRBD2. CDR1 and CDR2 from the germline V gene are MNHEY and SMNVEV (reference sequence). The CDR3 runs 17 residues. J lost 9 bases, V lost 3 bases, and 19 bases had no gene match. The DNA of the CDR3 is TGTGCCAGCAGTTTGGCTCTAGCGGGCCTGGACGGGGAACGGCAGTACTTC. Its protein is CASSLALAGLDGERQYF.

This clonotype occurred many times. CDR3 protein: CASSLALVETQYF. CDR3 in DNA: TGTGCCAGCAGCTTAGCGTTAGTAGAGACCCAGTACTTC. The chain has TRBV7-2 and TRBJ2-5; D unresolved. Trimming shortened V by 0 bases and J by 4 bases, and 6 bases separated the two germline ends. The CDR3 is made up of 13 amino acids. The germline gives CDR1 SGHTA, CDR2 FQGNSA.

This clonotype was seen once. The V and J genes are TRBV28 and TRBJ2-4; perhaps TRBD1 as D (6 bases). Trimming left V 10 bases short and J 0 bases short, with 16 bases between. This CDR3 comprises 15 residues. From germline, CDR1 is MDHEN and CDR2 SYDVKM. This CDR3 reads CATADRSLAKNIQYF. In nucleotides, the CDR3 is TGTGCCACTGCGGACAGATCGCTAGCCAAAAACATTCAGTACTTC.

This clonotype was observed a few times. The CDR3 reads CASRKDLPNEQFF. The CDR3 DNA follows: TGTGCCAGCAGAAAGGACCTCCCCAATGAGCAGTTCTTC. The V and J genes are TRBV5-4 and TRBJ2-1; D remains unclear. CDR3 length equals 13 residues. V was shortened by 5 bases and J by 6 bases, with 12 bases between the two germline ends. CDR1 is SGHNT and CDR2 is YYREEE in the germline V gene (reference sequence).